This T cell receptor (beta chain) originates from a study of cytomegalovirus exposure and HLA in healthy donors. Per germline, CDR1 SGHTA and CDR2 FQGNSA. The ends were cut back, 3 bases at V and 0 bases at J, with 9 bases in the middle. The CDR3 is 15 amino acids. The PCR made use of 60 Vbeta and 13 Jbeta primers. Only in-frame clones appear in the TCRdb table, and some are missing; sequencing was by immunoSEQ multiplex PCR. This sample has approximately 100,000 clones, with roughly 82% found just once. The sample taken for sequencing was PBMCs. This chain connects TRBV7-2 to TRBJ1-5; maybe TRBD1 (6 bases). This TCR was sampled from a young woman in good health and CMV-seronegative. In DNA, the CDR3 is TGTGCCAGCAGCTTGACAGGAAATAGCAATCAGCCCCAGCATTTT. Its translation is CASSLTGNSNQPQHF.